This T cell receptor (beta chain) was sequenced during a study of blood T cell repertoires in COVID-19. Looking at the study overall: Acute and convalescent COVID-19 samples came from the United States, Italy and Spain. T cells, B-cell-depleted T cells, or PBMCs supplied cDNA or gDNA.

CDR1 and CDR2 (germline): MRHNA, SNTAGT. J lost 8 bases, V lost 2 bases, and 6 bases had no gene match. CDR3 size: 14 residues. Study processing details: Reference gene primer amplification in the assay estimated nucleated cell counts. The data were produced by immunoSEQ multiplex PCR, yet TCRdb's version contains in-frame clones alone and is incomplete. That table furnishes V, J and clone size, whereas the DNA furnished D and trimming. The sample lists about 120,000 clones; 75% to 90% were seen once. Sequences were obtained from peripheral blood. The TCR was taken from a woman aged 65 to 85 with acute or convalescent COVID-19. This chain links TRBV6-4 with TRBJ1-2; 9 nucleotides match TRBD1. The chain's CDR3 is CASSDPGQGGGYTF. Written as DNA, the CDR3 is TGTGCCAGCAGTGACCCGGGACAGGGAGGCGGCTACACCTTC.